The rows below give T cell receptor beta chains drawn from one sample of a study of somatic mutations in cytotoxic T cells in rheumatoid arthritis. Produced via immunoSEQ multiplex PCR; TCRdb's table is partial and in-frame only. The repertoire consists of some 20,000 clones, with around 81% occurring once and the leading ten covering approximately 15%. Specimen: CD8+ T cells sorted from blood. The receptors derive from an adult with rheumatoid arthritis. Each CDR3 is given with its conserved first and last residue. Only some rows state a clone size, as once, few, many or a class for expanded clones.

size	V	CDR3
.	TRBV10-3	CAIRVFGLAGEGDTQYF
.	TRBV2	CASSSMNTGELFF
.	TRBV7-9	CASSLNRGLAKNIQYF
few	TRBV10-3	CAISPPGLAGGPYEQYF
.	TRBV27	CASSPIGGRARETQYF
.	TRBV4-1	CASSQDTTNSPLHF
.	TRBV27	CASSLSDRLTPLHF
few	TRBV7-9	CASSLSRGIAKNIQYF
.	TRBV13	CASSLGQGRHEQYF
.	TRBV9	CASSGGVGVGEQFF
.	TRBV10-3	CAIRHRGPLGGNTIYF
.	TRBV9	CASSVSVDTQYF
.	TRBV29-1	CSVEEGGQGSEKLFF
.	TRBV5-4	CASSPYSPEGYTF
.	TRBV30	CAWSDTREQVTDTQYF
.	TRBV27	CASSFRDSTLGTGELFF
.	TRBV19	CASSIDQTLYNEQFF
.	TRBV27	CASSLRFSGSRDTDTQYF
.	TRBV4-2	CASSRKTDAEQFF
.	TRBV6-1	CASSDGLAEIYNEQFF
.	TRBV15	CATSSGRGDQPQHF
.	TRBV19	CASSETNYGYTF
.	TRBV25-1	CASTVVKSCPLSYEQYF
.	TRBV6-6	CASGGWTVSYNSPLHF
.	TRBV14	CASTQGGGLGNEQFF
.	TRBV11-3	CASSSRGGGYTF
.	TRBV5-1	CASKGGYNSPLHF